Below, 18 T cell receptor beta chains from the same sample are listed, as sequenced in a study of monozygotic twins with inflammatory bowel disease. For each CDR3 protein, TCRdb gives one entry from its re-call of the 5' RACE reads, without DNA. With around 370,000 distinct CDR3 sequences in the sample, the ten largest clones hold just over 2.5%. Source material: blood. Every receptor here comes from a human donor with ulcerative colitis or Crohn's disease, or a healthy co-twin of an affected twin (not recorded which).

The chain couples TRBV21-1 to TRBJ2-7. TRBV21-1 is marked as a pseudogene. This CDR3 is 11 amino acids long. CDR3 amino acids: CASTGLYEQYF.

The chain has TRBV7-2 and TRBJ2-3; TCRdb names TRBD1, which stays unverified in the absence of DNA. The germline gives CDR1 SGHTA, CDR2 FQGNSA. The CDR3 runs to 15 residues. The CDR3 region is CASSQTATDSDTQYF.

The chain uses TRBV12-3 or TRBV12-4 and TRBJ1-5; TCRdb's D call, TRBD1, is unchecked because there is no DNA. This CDR3 contains 15 residues. The CDR3 protein is CASSYGQGGDQPQHF.

The rearrangement uses TRBV5-6 and TRBJ2-7. Germline-derived CDR1 and CDR2 are SGHDT and YYEEEE. There are 14 residues in the CDR3. CDR3 in amino acids: CASSFQVNDYEQYF.

This rearrangement joins TRBV13 to TRBJ2-1; the TRBD2 assignment by TCRdb is unverifiable without DNA. This CDR3 has 15 residues. The germline CDR1 and CDR2 sequences are PRHDT and FYEKMQ (reference sequence). The CDR3 protein is CASSWGLAGVGEQFF.

V and J are TRBV28 and TRBJ1-1; TCRdb's D gene call, TRBD1, goes unchecked for lack of DNA. CDR1 is MDHEN, CDR2 SYDVKM, per germline. This CDR3 has 15 residues. CDR3 residues: CASSSNDRGRTEAFF. The full variable domain, completed using reference TRBV28 and TRBJ1-1, is DVKVTQSSRYLVKRTGEKVFLECVQDMDHENMFWYRQDPGLGLRLIYFSYDVKMKEKGDIPEGYSVSREKKERFSLILESASTNQTSMYLCASSSNDRGRTEAFFGQGTRLTVV.

The rearrangement joins TRBV12-3 or TRBV12-4 to TRBJ2-5. The CDR3 is made up of 13 amino acids. The chain's CDR3 is CASSFDKTETQYF.

The rearrangement links TRBV11-2 to TRBJ1-3. The CDR3 consists of 14 residues. CDR1 and CDR2 from the germline V gene are SGHAT and FQNNGV. CDR3 amino acids: CASSFTNSGNTIYF.

The chain is built from TRBV3-1 and TRBJ2-5. CDR3 length equals 13 residues. In germline, CDR1 is LGHDT, CDR2 YNNKEL (reference sequence). This CDR3 is CASSQYHQETQYF.

The J gene is TRBJ1-4, the V gene TRBV4-3; TCRdb outputs TRBD1, but without DNA this stays unchecked. This CDR3 has 15 residues. Germline lookup yields CDR1 LGHNA and CDR2 YSLEER. The CDR3 spells CASSQDRAGGEKLFF.

The V gene is TRBV5-5, the J gene TRBJ1-2; the TRBD1 assignment by TCRdb is unverifiable without DNA. CDR1 is SGHKS, CDR2 YYEKEE, per germline (reference sequence). The CDR3 totals 15 residues. CDR3 region: CASSDTGTGATGYTF.

The chain couples TRBV5-7 to TRBJ1-5; TCRdb gives TRBD1 as the D gene, but with no DNA this cannot be confirmed. TRBV5-7 is designated an ORF whose function remains uncertain. This CDR3 spans 15 amino acids. CDR3 sequence: CASNRGRGSEQPQHF.

The chain employs TRBV12-3 or TRBV12-4 and TRBJ1-5. The CDR3 spans 16 residues. CDR3 residues: CASSMTEIYSNQPQHF.

The chain joins TRBV5-1 to TRBJ1-5; the D call from TCRdb, TRBD1, cannot be confirmed without DNA. CDR1 SGHRS and CDR2 YFSETQ come from the germline V gene. This CDR3 region has 15 residues. CDR3: CASSLEGLGDQPQHF. The variable domain in full, with the rest retrieved from reference TRBV5-1 and TRBJ1-5, is KAGVTQTPRYLIKTRGQQVTLSCSPISGHRSVSWYQQTPGQGLQFLFEYFSETQRNKGNFPGRFSGRQFSNSRSEMNVSTLELGDSALYLCASSLEGLGDQPQHFGDGTRLSIL.

The V and J genes are TRBV20-1 and TRBJ2-7; TCRdb's assignment of TRBD1 cannot be checked, as there is no DNA. The CDR3 sequence is 13 residues long. The germline V gene encodes CDR1 DFQATT and CDR2 SNEGSKA (reference sequence). The CDR3: CSAPRQGPYEQYF.

The CDR3 loop reads CASSHGTGRGNTEAFF. The chain links TRBV11-2 to TRBJ1-1; TCRdb's D gene call, TRBD1, goes unchecked for lack of DNA. Germline assignment: CDR1 SGHAT and CDR2 FQNNGV. The CDR3 sequence is 16 residues long.

The chain combines TRBV25-1 with TRBJ2-1; TCRdb returns TRBD2, unconfirmable since there is no DNA. This CDR3 region has 12 residues. Germline loops: CDR1 MGHDK, CDR2 SYGVNS. The chain's CDR3 is CASKLAWNEQFF.

The chain couples TRBV27 to TRBJ2-7; there is no DNA to check the TCRdb D call of TRBD1. Germline V gene data show CDR1 as MNHEY and CDR2 as SMNVEV (reference sequence). The CDR3 sequence is 16 residues long. The CDR3 protein is CASSRYTPGQDYEQYF.